This T cell receptor beta chain is drawn from a study of T cell repertoires in cytomegalovirus infection. Overall study context: In public TCR beta signatures, there were indications of both CMV infection and matching HLA type. Findings of the study overall: Of the TCR beta families, the public ones yielded a cumulative frequency that identified carriers of CMV plus the relevant HLA. CMV-specific TCR beta clonotypes restricted by HLA-C dominated the ex vivo response.

TCRdb re-analysed the reads in MiXCR, keeping a single row per CDR3 protein. This sample carries just over 150,000 distinct CDR3 sequences, around a quarter of them seen once, and the ten largest clones take roughly 11%. A remark on this clonotype: Its antigen is currently unknown.

J was trimmed by 6 bases and V by 5 bases; bases with no gene match: 15. Germline assignment: CDR1 SNHLY and CDR2 FYNNEI. There are 17 residues in the CDR3. The sample consisted of PBMCs. This sequence joins TRBV2 and TRBJ2-2, with TRBD1 matching 7 bases. The TCR comes from a human donor in good health (CMV status not recorded). Some clones in this sample may be carry-over from other donors' samples. In DNA form, the CDR3 reads TGTGCCAGCAGTCGAAGGACAGGTTCTTTCGGTCCCGGGGAGCTGTTTTTT. Protein: CASSRRTGSFGPGELFF.